This T cell receptor (beta chain) emerged from a study of early T cells in non-severe SARS-CoV-2 infection. Whole-study context: The sequenced material was bulk RNA from unsorted whole blood, and its chains were unpaired.

A few counts support this clonotype. Using its own MiXCR run on the 5' RACE reads, TCRdb lists one record per CDR3 protein. The profile shows tens of thousands of distinct CDR3 sequences, 7% to 8% of them singletons. The V and J ends lost 4 bases and 0 bases respectively, with 16 bases between them. Germline V lookup: CDR1 SGDLS, CDR2 YYNGEE. The CDR3 is made up of 17 amino acids. J is TRBJ2-2 and V is TRBV9; either TRBD1 or TRBD2 may fit D (6 bases each). The sequencing sample was made of whole blood. The source is an adult who was a healthcare worker with PCR-confirmed SARS-CoV-2 infection or an uninfected control (not recorded which). CDR3 sequence reads: CASSSPVGGPNTGELFF. CDR3 in DNA: TGTGCCAGCAGCTCCCCCGTAGGGGGGCCGAACACCGGGGAGCTGTTTTTT.